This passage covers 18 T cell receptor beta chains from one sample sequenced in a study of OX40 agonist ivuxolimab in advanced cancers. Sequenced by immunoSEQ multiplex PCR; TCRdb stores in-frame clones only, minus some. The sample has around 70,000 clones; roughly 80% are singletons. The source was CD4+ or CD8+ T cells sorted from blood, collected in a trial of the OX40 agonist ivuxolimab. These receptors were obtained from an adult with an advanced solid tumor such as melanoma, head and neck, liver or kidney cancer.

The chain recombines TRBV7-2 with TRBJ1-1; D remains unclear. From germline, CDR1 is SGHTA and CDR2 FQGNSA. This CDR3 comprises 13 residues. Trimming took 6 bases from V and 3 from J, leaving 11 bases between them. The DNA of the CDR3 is TGTGCCAGCAGTACAACCAGTGACACTGAAGCTTTCTTT. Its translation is CASSTTSDTEAFF.

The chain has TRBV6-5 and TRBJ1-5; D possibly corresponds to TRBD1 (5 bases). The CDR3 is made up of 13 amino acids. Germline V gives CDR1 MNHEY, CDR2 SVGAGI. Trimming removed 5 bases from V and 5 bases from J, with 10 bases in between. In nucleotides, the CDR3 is TGTGCCAGCAGTCCCAGGGAGGATCAGCCCCAGCATTTT. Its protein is CASSPREDQPQHF.

The CDR3 DNA follows: TGCAGCGTTGGCGGTAGGAGTGGTGATACGCAGTATTTT. Translated, it gives CSVGGRSGDTQYF. The genes are TRBV29-1 and TRBJ2-3; no definite D call. Looked up from germline, CDR1 is SQVTM and CDR2 is ANQGSEA. The length of the CDR3 is 13 residues. V dropped 4 bases and J dropped 6 bases, with 14 bases sitting between them.

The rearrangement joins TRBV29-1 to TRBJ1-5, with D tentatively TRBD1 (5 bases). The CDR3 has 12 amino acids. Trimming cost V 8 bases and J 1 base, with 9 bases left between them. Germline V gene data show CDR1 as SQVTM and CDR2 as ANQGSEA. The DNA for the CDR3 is TGCAGCACCAGGGAAAGCAATCAGCCCCAGCATTTT. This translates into CSTRESNQPQHF. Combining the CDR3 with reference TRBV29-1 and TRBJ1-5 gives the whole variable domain SAVISQKPSRDICQRGTSLTIQCQVDSQVTMMFWYRQQPGQSLTLIATANQGSEATYESGFVIDKFPISRPNLTFSTLTVSNMSPEDSSIYLCSTRESNQPQHFGDGTRLSIL.

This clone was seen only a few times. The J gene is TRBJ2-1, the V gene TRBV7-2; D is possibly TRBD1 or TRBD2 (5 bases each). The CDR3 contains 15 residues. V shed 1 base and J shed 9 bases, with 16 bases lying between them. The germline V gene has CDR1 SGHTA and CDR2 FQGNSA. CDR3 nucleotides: TGTGCCAGCAGCTTAGTTGGTAGGGGAGAGTTTGAGCAGTTCTTC. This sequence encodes CASSLVGRGEFEQFF.

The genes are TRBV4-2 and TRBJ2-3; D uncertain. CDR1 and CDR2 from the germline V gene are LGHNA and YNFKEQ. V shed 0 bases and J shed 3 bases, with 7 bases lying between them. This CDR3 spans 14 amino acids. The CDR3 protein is CASSQDARTDTQYF. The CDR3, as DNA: TGTGCCAGCAGCCAAGACGCCCGGACAGATACGCAGTATTTT.

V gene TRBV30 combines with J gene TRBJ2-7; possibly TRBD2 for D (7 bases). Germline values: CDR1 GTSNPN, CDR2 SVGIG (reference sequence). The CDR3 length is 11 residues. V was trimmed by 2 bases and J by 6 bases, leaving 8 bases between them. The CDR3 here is CAWSRGGEQYF. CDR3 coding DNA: TGTGCCTGGAGTAGGGGGGGCGAGCAGTACTTC.

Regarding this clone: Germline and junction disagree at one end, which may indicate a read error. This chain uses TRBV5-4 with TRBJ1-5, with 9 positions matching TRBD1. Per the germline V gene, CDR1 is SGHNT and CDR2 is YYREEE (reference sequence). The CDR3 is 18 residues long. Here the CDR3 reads CAGSNRGLMSRSNQPQHF. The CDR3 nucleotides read TGTGCCGGCAGCAACAGGGGGCTGATGTCTAGGAGCAATCAGCCCCAGCATTTT.

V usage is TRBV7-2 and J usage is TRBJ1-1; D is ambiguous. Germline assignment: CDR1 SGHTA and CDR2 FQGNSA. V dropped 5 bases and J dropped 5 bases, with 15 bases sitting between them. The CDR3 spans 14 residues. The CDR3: CASSPQGRKTEAFF. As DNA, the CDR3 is TGTGCCAGCAGCCCCCAAGGTAGGAAGACTGAAGCTTTCTTT.

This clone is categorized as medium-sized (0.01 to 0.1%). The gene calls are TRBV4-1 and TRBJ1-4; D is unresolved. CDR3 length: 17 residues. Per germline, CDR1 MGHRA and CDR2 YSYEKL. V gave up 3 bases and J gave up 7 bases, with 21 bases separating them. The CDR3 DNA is TGCGCCAGCAGCCACCATAACCGGGGAAAGGACTCTGAAAAACTGTTTTTT. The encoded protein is CASSHHNRGKDSEKLFF.

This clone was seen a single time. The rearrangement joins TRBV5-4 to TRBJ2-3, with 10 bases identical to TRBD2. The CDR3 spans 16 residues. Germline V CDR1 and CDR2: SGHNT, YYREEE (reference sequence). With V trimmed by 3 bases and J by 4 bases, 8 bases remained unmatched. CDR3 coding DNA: TGTGCCAGCAGCTCCTACTTAGCGGGAGGTTCAGATACGCAGTATTTT. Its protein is CASSSYLAGGSDTQYF.

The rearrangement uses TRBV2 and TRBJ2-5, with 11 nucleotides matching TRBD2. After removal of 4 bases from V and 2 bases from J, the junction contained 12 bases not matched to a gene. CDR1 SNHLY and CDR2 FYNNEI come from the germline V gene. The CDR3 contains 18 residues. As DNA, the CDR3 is TGTGCCAGCAGTGTTACTCGGGCGGGACTAGCGGTTCAAGAGACCCAGTACTTC. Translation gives CASSVTRAGLAVQETQYF.

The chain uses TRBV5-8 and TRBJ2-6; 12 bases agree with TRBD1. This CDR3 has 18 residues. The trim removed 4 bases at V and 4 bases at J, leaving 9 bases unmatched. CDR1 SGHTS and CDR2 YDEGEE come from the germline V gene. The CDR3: CASSRAGQGAPGANVLTF. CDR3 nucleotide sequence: TGTGCCAGCAGCCGTGCGGGACAGGGGGCGCCAGGGGCCAACGTCCTGACTTTC.

The CDR3 loop is CASSPRGRETEAFF. The DNA of the CDR3 is TGTGCCAGCAGCCCGAGGGGGAGGGAGACTGAAGCTTTCTTT. This rearrangement joins TRBV4-2 to TRBJ1-1; tentatively, D is TRBD1 (6 bases). The CDR3 totals 14 residues. Between the trimmed V and J ends, which lost 4 bases and 5 bases, there was a span of 14 bases. CDR1 is LGHNA and CDR2 is YNFKEQ in the germline V gene.

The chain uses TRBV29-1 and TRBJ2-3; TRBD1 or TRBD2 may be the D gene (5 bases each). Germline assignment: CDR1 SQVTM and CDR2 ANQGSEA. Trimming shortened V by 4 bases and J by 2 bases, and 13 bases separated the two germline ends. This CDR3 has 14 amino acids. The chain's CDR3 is CSVGRDPNTDTQYF. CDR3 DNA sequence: TGCAGCGTTGGTCGGGACCCAAACACAGATACGCAGTATTTT.

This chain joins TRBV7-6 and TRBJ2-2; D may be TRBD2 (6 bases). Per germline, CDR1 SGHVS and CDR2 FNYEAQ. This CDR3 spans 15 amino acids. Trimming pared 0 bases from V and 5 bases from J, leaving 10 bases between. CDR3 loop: CASSLAAGLTGELFF. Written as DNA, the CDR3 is TGTGCCAGCAGCTTAGCGGCGGGATTAACCGGGGAGCTGTTTTTT.

The CDR3 sequence: CASSLESPTGMNTEAFF. CDR3 nucleotides: TGTGCCAGCAGCTTAGAGAGTCCGACAGGCATGAACACTGAAGCTTTCTTT. The V and J genes are TRBV7-8 and TRBJ1-1; D perhaps matches TRBD1 (6 bases). Between the trimmed V and J ends, which lost 1 base and 0 bases, there was a span of 15 bases. From germline, CDR1 is SGHVS and CDR2 FQNEAQ. The CDR3 consists of 17 residues.

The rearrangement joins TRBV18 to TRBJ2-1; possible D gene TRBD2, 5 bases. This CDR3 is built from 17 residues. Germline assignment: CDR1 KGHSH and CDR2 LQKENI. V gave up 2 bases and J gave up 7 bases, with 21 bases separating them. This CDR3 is CASSPGRALAPTNEQFF. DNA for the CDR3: TGTGCCAGCTCACCAGGGCGAGCGCTAGCTCCTACAAATGAGCAGTTCTTC.